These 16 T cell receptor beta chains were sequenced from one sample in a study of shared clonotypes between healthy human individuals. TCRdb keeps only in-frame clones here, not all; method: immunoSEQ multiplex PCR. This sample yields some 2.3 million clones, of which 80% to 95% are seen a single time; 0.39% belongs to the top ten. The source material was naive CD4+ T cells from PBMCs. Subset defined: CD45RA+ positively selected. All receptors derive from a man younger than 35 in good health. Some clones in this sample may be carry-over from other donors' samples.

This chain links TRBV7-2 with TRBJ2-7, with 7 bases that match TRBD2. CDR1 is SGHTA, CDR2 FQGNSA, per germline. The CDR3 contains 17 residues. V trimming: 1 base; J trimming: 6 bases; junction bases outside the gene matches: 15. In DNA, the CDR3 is TGTGCCAGCAGCTTAGGATATTCGGCGGGAGAGGGGCGCGAGCAGTACTTC. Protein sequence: CASSLGYSAGEGREQYF.

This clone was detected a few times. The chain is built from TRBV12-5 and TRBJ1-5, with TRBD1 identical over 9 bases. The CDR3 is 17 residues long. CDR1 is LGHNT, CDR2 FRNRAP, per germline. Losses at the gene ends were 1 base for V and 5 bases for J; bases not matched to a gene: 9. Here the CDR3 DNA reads TGTGCTAGTGGTTTGGACCAAACAGGGGGCACGGATCAGCCCCAGCATTTT. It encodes CASGLDQTGGTDQPQHF.

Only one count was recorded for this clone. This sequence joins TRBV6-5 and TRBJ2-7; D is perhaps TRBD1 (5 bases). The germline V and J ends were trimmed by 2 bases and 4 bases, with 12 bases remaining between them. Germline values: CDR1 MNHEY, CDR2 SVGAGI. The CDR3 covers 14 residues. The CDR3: CASSYPNRRYEQYF. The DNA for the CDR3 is TGTGCCAGCAGTTACCCAAACAGGAGATACGAGCAGTACTTC.

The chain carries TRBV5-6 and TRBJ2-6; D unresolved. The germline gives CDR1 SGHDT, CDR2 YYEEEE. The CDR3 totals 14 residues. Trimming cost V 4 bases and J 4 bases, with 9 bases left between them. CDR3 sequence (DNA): TGTGCCAGCAGCCTCCCCGGGGGGGCCAACGTCCTGACTTTC. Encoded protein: CASSLPGGANVLTF.

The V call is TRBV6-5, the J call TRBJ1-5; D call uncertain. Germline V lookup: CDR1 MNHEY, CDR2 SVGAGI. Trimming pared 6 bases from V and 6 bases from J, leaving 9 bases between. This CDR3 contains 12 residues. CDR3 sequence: CASRAGSQPQHF. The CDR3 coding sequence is TGTGCCAGCAGAGCCGGGAGTCAGCCCCAGCATTTT.

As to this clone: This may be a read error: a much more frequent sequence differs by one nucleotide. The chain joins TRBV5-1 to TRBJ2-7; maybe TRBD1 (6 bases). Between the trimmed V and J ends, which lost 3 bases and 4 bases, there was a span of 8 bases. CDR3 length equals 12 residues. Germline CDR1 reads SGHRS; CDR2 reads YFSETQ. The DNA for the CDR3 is TGCGCCAGCAGCTCCGGACAGTACGAGCAGTACTTC. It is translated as CASSSGQYEQYF.

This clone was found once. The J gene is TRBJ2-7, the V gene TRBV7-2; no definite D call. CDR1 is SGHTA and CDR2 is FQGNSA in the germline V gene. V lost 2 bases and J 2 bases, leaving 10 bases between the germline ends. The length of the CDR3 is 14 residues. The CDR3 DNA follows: TGTGCCAGCAGCTTAATGTTCGCCACCTACGAGCAGTACTTC. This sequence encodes CASSLMFATYEQYF.

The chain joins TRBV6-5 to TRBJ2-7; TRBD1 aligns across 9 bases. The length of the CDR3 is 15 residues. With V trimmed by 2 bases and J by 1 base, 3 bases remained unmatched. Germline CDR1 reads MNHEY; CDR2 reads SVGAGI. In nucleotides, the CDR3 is TGTGCCAGCAGTTACGGACAGGGGCAATCCTACGAGCAGTACTTC. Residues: CASSYGQGQSYEQYF.

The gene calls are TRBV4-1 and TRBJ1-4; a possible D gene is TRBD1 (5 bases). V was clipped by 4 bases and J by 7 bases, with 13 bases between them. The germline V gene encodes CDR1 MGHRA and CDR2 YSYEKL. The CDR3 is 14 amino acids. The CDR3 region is CASSLGGSGEKLFF. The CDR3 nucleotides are TGCGCCAGCAGCCTGGGGGGATCAGGTGAAAAACTGTTTTTT.

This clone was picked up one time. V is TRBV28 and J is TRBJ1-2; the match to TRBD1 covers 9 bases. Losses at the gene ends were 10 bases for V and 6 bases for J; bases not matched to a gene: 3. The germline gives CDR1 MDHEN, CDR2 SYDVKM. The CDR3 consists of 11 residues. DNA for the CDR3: TGTGCCACCCGGGACAGGGATGGCTACACCTTC. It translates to CATRDRDGYTF.

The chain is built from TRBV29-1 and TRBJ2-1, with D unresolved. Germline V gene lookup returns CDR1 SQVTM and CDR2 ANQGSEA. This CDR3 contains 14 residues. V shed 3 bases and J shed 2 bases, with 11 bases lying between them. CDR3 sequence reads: CSVEIWAAYNEQFF. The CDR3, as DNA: TGCAGCGTTGAGATATGGGCTGCCTACAATGAGCAGTTCTTC.

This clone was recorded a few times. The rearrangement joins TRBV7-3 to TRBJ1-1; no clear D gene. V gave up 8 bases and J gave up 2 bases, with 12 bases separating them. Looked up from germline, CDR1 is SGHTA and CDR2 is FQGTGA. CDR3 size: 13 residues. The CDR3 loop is CASAGRTNTEAFF. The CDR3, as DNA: TGTGCCAGCGCCGGACGGACCAACACTGAAGCTTTCTTT.

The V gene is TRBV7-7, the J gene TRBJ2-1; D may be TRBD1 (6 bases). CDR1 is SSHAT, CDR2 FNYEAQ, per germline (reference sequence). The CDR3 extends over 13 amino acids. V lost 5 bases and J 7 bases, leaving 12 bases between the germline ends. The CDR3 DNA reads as TGTGCCAGCAGCATAGGGACATGGAATGAGCAGTTCTTC. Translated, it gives CASSIGTWNEQFF. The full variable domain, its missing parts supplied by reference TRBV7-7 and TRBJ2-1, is GAGVSQSPRYKVTKRGQDVTLRCDPISSHATLYWYQQALGQGPEFLTYFNYEAQPDKSGLPSDRFSAERPEGSISTLTIQRTEQRDSAMYRCASSIGTWNEQFFGPGTRLTVL.

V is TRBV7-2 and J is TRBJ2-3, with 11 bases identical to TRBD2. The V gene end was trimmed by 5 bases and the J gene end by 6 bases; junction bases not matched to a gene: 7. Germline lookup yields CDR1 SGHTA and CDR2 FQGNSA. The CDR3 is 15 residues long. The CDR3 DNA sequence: TGTGCCAGCAGCCCCGTAGCGGGAGGGCTTGATACGCAGTATTTT. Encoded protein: CASSPVAGGLDTQYF. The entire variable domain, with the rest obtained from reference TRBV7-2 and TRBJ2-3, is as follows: GAGVSQSPSNKVTEKGKDVELRCDPISGHTALYWYRQSLGQGLEFLIYFQGNSAPDKSGLPSDRFSAERTGGSVSTLTIQRTQQEDSAVYLCASSPVAGGLDTQYFGPGTRLTVL.

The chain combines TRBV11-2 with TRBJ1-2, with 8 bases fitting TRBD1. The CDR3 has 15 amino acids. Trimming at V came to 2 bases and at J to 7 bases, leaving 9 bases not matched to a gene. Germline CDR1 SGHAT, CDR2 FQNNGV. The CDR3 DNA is TGTGCCAGCAGCTTATCGCGGCAGGGGGCTGGTGGCTACACCTTC. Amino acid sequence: CASSLSRQGAGGYTF.

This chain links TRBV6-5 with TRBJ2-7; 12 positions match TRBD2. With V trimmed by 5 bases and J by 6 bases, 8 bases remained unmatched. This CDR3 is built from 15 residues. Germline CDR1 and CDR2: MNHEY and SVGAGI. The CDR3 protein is CASSPRLAGASEQYF. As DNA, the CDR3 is TGTGCCAGCAGTCCGAGACTAGCGGGAGCTTCCGAGCAGTACTTC.